The 23 T cell receptor beta chains reported below all come from one sample, sequenced in a study of T cells in Graves' hyperthyroidism and ophthalmopathy. TCR beta CDR3 region amplification was performed from RNA transcripts. RT-PCR in the first round (using the HTBI primer set) targeted the TCR CDR3. One entry per CDR3 protein, called by TCRdb with MiXCR from the multiplex PCR reads. The sample contains nearly 750,000 distinct CDR3 sequences, approximately 36% of which appear only once. The sequencing input was blood. Receptor source: a woman in her forties with Graves' hyperthyroidism.

The chain carries TRBV19 and TRBJ2-5, with D maybe TRBD1 (6 bases). Germline values: CDR1 LNHDA, CDR2 SQIVND (reference sequence). V gave up 4 bases and J gave up 2 bases, with 14 bases separating them. The CDR3 runs 15 residues. The CDR3 sequence: CASSTGVAAQETQYF. As DNA, the CDR3 is TGTGCCAGTAGTACAGGGGTGGCAGCTCAAGAGACCCAGTACTTC.

This chain connects TRBV7-2 to TRBJ2-7, with D tentatively TRBD1 (5 bases). CDR1 and CDR2 from the germline V gene are SGHTA and FQGNSA. V lost 4 bases, J lost 5 bases, and 6 bases lay in between. This CDR3 has 11 amino acids. As DNA, the CDR3 is TGTGCCAGCAGCTGGACAAACGAGCAGTACTTC. Protein product: CASSWTNEQYF.

This clonotype was detected only a few times. The chain couples TRBV6-1 to TRBJ1-3; possibly TRBD1 for D (5 bases). The length of the CDR3 is 16 residues. V lost 5 bases to trimming and J lost 0 bases, with 14 bases between them. Per the germline V gene, CDR1 is MNHNS and CDR2 is SASEGT. The CDR3 DNA follows: TGTGCCAGCAGTACGGGAGGGACTGACTCTGGAAACACCATATATTTT. Its protein is CASSTGGTDSGNTIYF.

This clonotype came up a few times. This chain uses TRBV7-3 with TRBJ2-7, with D maybe TRBD1 (6 bases). There are 17 residues in the CDR3. The germline V gene encodes CDR1 SGHTA and CDR2 FQGTGA. V lost 6 bases to trimming and J lost 6 bases, with 27 bases between them. DNA for the CDR3: TGTGCCAGCAGATCCGGGACACTTAAAAATATTCAGCGCGAGCAGTACTTC. Its translation is CASRSGTLKNIQREQYF.

This clonotype was detected once. The gene calls are TRBV10-3 and TRBJ2-3, with D uncertain. The CDR3 totals 12 residues. V lost 3 bases and J 3 bases, leaving 4 bases between the germline ends. Germline V CDR1 and CDR2: ENHRY, SYGVKD. The CDR3 DNA is TGTGCCATCAGTGACAGGACAGATACGCAGTATTTT. This gives the protein CAISDRTDTQYF.

This clonotype was found once. A clone one base away is much larger, so this may be a read error. This chain joins TRBV6-2 or TRBV6-3 and TRBJ1-6; D not resolved. Trimming left V 7 bases short and J 14 bases short, with 18 bases between. The length of the CDR3 is 13 residues. Germline-derived CDR1 and CDR2 are MNHEY and SVGEGT. CDR3 nucleotides: TGTGCCAGCATTCAGGTTCCGGGATCAGCCCTCCACTTT. Protein: CASIQVPGSALHF.

The chain has TRBV11-2 and TRBJ2-3; D is unresolved. CDR1 and CDR2 from the germline V gene are SGHAT and FQNNGV. This CDR3 spans 14 amino acids. V lost 2 bases to trimming and J lost 0 bases, with 6 bases between them. CDR3 sequence reads: CASSLTISTDTQYF. CDR3 bases: TGTGCCAGCAGCTTAACGATCAGCACAGATACGCAGTATTTT.

This clonotype appeared a few times. The CDR3 region has the DNA TGTGCCAGCAGTGAACAGGGCTTAGGCACTGAAGCTTTCTTT. It codes for CASSEQGLGTEAFF. The chain joins TRBV6-1 to TRBJ1-1, with a tentative D call TRBD1 (5 bases). CDR1 is MNHNS and CDR2 is SASEGT in the germline V gene. The germline V and J ends were trimmed by 2 bases and 4 bases, with 11 bases remaining between them. The CDR3 is 14 residues long.

V gene TRBV6-1 combines with J gene TRBJ2-5; 7 nucleotides agree with TRBD2. Per germline, CDR1 MNHNS and CDR2 SASEGT. V was clipped by 5 bases and J by 9 bases; unmatched bases: 12. The CDR3 is 14 amino acids. For the CDR3, the DNA is TGTGCCAGCAGTACCAGGGAGGGCAATCAGCCCCAGTACTTC. Protein sequence: CASSTREGNQPQYF.

This clonotype was observed many times. This chain joins TRBV7-3 and TRBJ2-2, with 7 bases aligning to TRBD2. Trimming removed 5 bases from V and 2 bases from J; junction bases left unmatched: 8. Germline V gives CDR1 SGHTA, CDR2 FQGTGA. CDR3 size: 16 residues. The CDR3 loop is CASSPVGGTNTGELFF. In DNA form, the CDR3 reads TGTGCCAGCAGCCCAGTGGGGGGGACTAACACCGGGGAGCTGTTTTTT.

The chain combines TRBV6-5 with TRBJ2-7; D perhaps matches TRBD1 (5 bases). In germline, CDR1 is MNHEY, CDR2 SVGAGI. With 8 bases removed from V and 0 bases from J, the gap between germline ends came to 14 bases. There are 14 residues in the CDR3. CDR3 in amino acids: CASEFQGRSYEQYF. The CDR3 bases are TGTGCCAGCGAGTTTCAGGGTCGCTCCTACGAGCAGTACTTC.

A remark on this clonotype: At one end, the junction sequence differs from germline, possibly due to a read error. The V gene is TRBV11-2, the J gene TRBJ2-7, with D tentatively TRBD2 (5 bases). Germline V gene sequence: CDR1 SGHAT, CDR2 FQNNGV. The CDR3 runs to 16 residues. CDR3 DNA sequence: TGCGCCAGCAGCCAAGAACGGTCCGGGAACCTTCCCGAGCAGTACTTC. Translating it yields CASSQERSGNLPEQYF.

This clonotype has ten or more counts. This sequence joins TRBV7-2 and TRBJ2-7; D not certain. Germline V gene sequence: CDR1 SGHTA, CDR2 FQGNSA. This CDR3 has 15 amino acids. V gave up 5 bases and J gave up 2 bases, with 16 bases separating them. The CDR3 reads CASSPFWTLTYEQYF. The CDR3 nucleotides read TGTGCCAGCAGCCCATTCTGGACCCTAACCTACGAGCAGTACTTC.

Many counts were recorded for this clonotype. The V gene is TRBV19, the J gene TRBJ1-5, with a tentative D call TRBD1 (5 bases). V lost 5 bases, J lost 7 bases, and 24 bases lay in between. This CDR3 has 17 amino acids. Germline loops: CDR1 LNHDA, CDR2 SQIVND (reference sequence). CDR3 amino acids: CASSYSGMGQGGQPQHF. CDR3 in DNA: TGTGCCAGTAGTTACTCCGGGATGGGGCAGGGTGGACAGCCCCAGCATTTT.

In its sample, this clonotype was seen many times. This sequence joins TRBV4-3 and TRBJ1-2; no definite D call. The ends were cut back, 1 base at V and 7 bases at J, with 10 bases in the middle. CDR3 length: 13 residues. Germline CDR1 reads LGHNA; CDR2 reads YSLEER. This CDR3 reads CASSQGRSGGYTF. CDR3 sequence (DNA): TGCGCCAGCAGCCAAGGAAGATCGGGTGGCTACACCTTC.

The V and J genes are TRBV11-2 and TRBJ1-3; D might be TRBD1 (5 bases). Germline V gives CDR1 SGHAT, CDR2 FQNNGV. There are 12 residues in the CDR3. V shed 3 bases and J shed 7 bases, with 7 bases lying between them. The CDR3 DNA follows: TGTGCCAGCAGCTTGGGACCCAACACCATATATTTT. Encoded protein: CASSLGPNTIYF. Based on the CDR3 plus reference TRBV11-2 and TRBJ1-3, the full variable domain is EAGVAQSPRYKIIEKRQSVAFWCNPISGHATLYWYQQILGQGPKLLIQFQNNGVVDDSQLPKDRFSAERLKGVDSTLKIQPAKLEDSAVYLCASSLGPNTIYFGEGSWLTVV.

This clonotype came up many times. The V gene is TRBV25-1, the J gene TRBJ1-2, with D maybe TRBD1 (6 bases). CDR3 length: 13 residues. The V end lost 4 bases, the J end lost 8 bases, and 14 bases lay between the germline ends. Germline CDR1 MGHDK, CDR2 SYGVNS. CDR3 sequence (DNA): TGTGCCAGCAGTGCCCCCCTCGGGGGCGGCTACACCTTC. Residues: CASSAPLGGGYTF.

The chain is built from TRBV11-2 and TRBJ1-2; weak D call: TRBD1 (6 bases). Trimming stripped 4 bases from V and 3 bases from J, with 12 bases between. Germline loops: CDR1 SGHAT, CDR2 FQNNGV. There are 14 residues in the CDR3. The CDR3 DNA sequence: TGTGCCAGCAGCTCGACAGAGGGGGACTATGGCTACACCTTC. It encodes CASSSTEGDYGYTF.

V and J are TRBV20-1 and TRBJ1-1; tentative D call: TRBD1 (6 bases). Germline values: CDR1 DFQATT, CDR2 SNEGSKA (reference sequence). The CDR3 is 14 residues long. Trimming stripped 2 bases from V and 1 base from J, with 11 bases between. The CDR3: CSARSGAENTEAFF. The CDR3 nucleotides are TGCAGTGCTAGATCGGGGGCCGAGAACACTGAAGCTTTCTTT.

This clonotype was recorded once. One end of the junction is discordant with germline, which a read error may explain. This chain uses TRBV7-7 with TRBJ2-3; 9 bases are a match to TRBD2. Looked up from germline, CDR1 is SSHAT and CDR2 is FNYEAQ (reference sequence). This CDR3 region has 17 residues. DNA of the CDR3: TGTGCTAGCAGCTTGGGAGTAGCGGGGGCCTCGGGAGATACGCAGTATTTT. It encodes CASSLGVAGASGDTQYF.

The V and J genes are TRBV29-1 and TRBJ1-5, with D maybe TRBD1 (5 bases). Germline V gene sequence: CDR1 SQVTM, CDR2 ANQGSEA. The V and J ends lost 1 base and 5 bases respectively, with 9 bases between them. The CDR3 totals 13 residues. CDR3 nucleotides: TGCAGCGTTGAAGCTCAGGGAGATCAGCCCCAGCATTTT. It specifies CSVEAQGDQPQHF.

The gene calls are TRBV20-1 and TRBJ2-6; D perhaps matches TRBD2 (7 bases). Germline loops: CDR1 DFQATT, CDR2 SNEGSKA (reference sequence). The CDR3 contains 18 residues. Trimming took 1 base from V and 2 from J, leaving 18 bases between them. As DNA, the CDR3 is TGCAGTGCTAGAGGATTTGTAGGGGGGGGCACTGGGGCCAACGTCCTGACTTTC. Translating gives CSARGFVGGGTGANVLTF.

Remarks on this clonotype: At one end, the junction sequence differs from germline, possibly due to a read error. The CDR3 nucleotides are TGTGCTAGTGCCTCGACAGAGACCTATAATTCACCCCCCCACTTT. As protein: CASASTETYNSPPHF. The rearrangement uses TRBV12-5 and TRBJ1-6; tentatively, D is TRBD1 (5 bases). The CDR3 runs to 15 residues. Per germline, CDR1 LGHNT and CDR2 FRNRAP.